What follows are 22 T cell receptor beta chains derived from one specimen sequenced in a study of shared clonotypes between healthy human individuals. The method was immunoSEQ multiplex PCR; TCRdb's version includes in-frame clones alone and lacks a portion of them. Of roughly 530,000 clones listed, 95% to 97% are singletons. The sequencing sample was made of naive CD4+ T cells sorted from blood. Indicated subset: CD45RA+ positively selected. Every receptor here comes from a woman aged 25 to 39 in good health.

The chain uses TRBV5-1 and TRBJ2-5, with 7 bases that match TRBD2. The CDR3 spans 13 residues. Per germline, CDR1 SGHRS and CDR2 YFSETQ. J was trimmed by 5 bases and V by 6 bases; bases with no gene match: 7. CDR3 in amino acids: CASNEGGVETQYF. In DNA form, the CDR3 reads TGCGCCAGCAACGAGGGAGGGGTGGAGACCCAGTACTTC.

V gene TRBV6-4 combines with J gene TRBJ1-5; no firm D call. V was shortened by 4 bases and J by 6 bases, with 16 bases between the two germline ends. This CDR3 has 15 residues. Germline V gene sequence: CDR1 MRHNA, CDR2 SNTAGT. Here the CDR3 reads CASSVSGGEGQPQHF. The CDR3, as DNA: TGTGCCAGCAGTGTTTCGGGTGGCGAAGGTCAGCCCCAGCATTTT.

V and J are TRBV5-4 and TRBJ2-3; D is possibly TRBD2 (5 bases). Germline values: CDR1 SGHNT, CDR2 YYREEE (reference sequence). The CDR3 contains 14 residues. V lost 4 bases and J lost 7, with 16 bases in between. CDR3 DNA: TGTGCCAGCAGCCGCCCCGGCGGGTGGAATACGCAGTATTTT. Protein product: CASSRPGGWNTQYF.

This chain uses TRBV6-1 with TRBJ1-3; D not certain. Germline loops: CDR1 MNHNS, CDR2 SASEGT. The CDR3 spans 13 residues. The V gene lost 6 bases and the J gene lost 0 bases, with 6 bases spanning the gap. The CDR3 loop is CASSTFSGNTIYF. In DNA, the CDR3 is TGTGCCAGCAGCACATTCTCTGGAAACACCATATATTTT.

This rearrangement joins TRBV6-5 to TRBJ1-2; D remains ambiguous. This CDR3 is built from 15 residues. V shed 2 bases and J shed 4 bases, with 14 bases lying between them. Per germline, CDR1 MNHEY and CDR2 SVGAGI. The CDR3 region has the DNA TGTGCCAGCAGTTACGGGCTGATTGACGGCTATGGCTACACCTTC. Its translation: CASSYGLIDGYGYTF.

The chain employs TRBV16 and TRBJ1-4, with TRBD1 identical over 7 bases. The CDR3 consists of 16 residues. Per germline, CDR1 KGHSY and CDR2 FQNENV. V lost 4 bases and J lost 14; bases outside the gene matches: 19. This CDR3 is CASSPELGTALRRLFF. In DNA form, the CDR3 reads TGTGCCAGCAGCCCCGAGCTAGGGACAGCTCTACGACGTCTGTTTTTT. The entire variable domain, with the rest obtained from reference TRBV16 and TRBJ1-4, is as follows: GEEVAQTPKHLVRGEGQKAKLYCAPIKGHSYVFWYQQVLKNEFKFLISFQNENVFDETGMPKERFSAKCLPNSPCSLEIQATKLEDSAVYFCASSPELGTALRRLFFGSGTQLSVL.

The chain employs TRBV18 and TRBJ2-1, with D maybe TRBD1 (5 bases). Germline assignment: CDR1 KGHSH and CDR2 LQKENI. The V and J ends lost 1 base and 5 bases respectively, with 12 bases between them. This CDR3 has 15 residues. For the CDR3, the DNA is TGTGCCAGCTCACCACGGCAGGGTGAGAACAATGAGCAGTTCTTC. Encoded protein: CASSPRQGENNEQFF.

The sample holds one count of this clone. The chain uses TRBV13 and TRBJ2-5, with D hard to call. The end of the DNA is better explained by TRBJ2-7, so the J call may be wrong. From germline, CDR1 is PRHDT and CDR2 FYEKMQ (reference sequence). CDR3 length: 16 amino acids. CDR3 sequence: CASSLGLRLSPYEQYF. The CDR3 region has the DNA TGTGCCAGCAGCTTAGGCCTACGGCTATCCCCTTACGAGCAGTACTTC.

This clone was recorded only once. V is TRBV7-9 and J is TRBJ2-2, with D perhaps TRBD1 (6 bases). Germline CDR1 reads SEHNR; CDR2 reads FQNEAQ (reference sequence). The CDR3 runs to 14 residues. Trimming took 7 bases from V and 8 from J, leaving 17 bases between them. CDR3 bases: TGTGCCAGCATTTACAGGGACCATGTGGGGGAGCTGTTTTTT. Its protein is CASIYRDHVGELFF.

The V and J genes are TRBV7-2 and TRBJ1-1; tentative D call: TRBD1 (5 bases). The CDR3 is made up of 14 amino acids. V dropped 7 bases and J dropped 5 bases, with 17 bases sitting between them. In germline, CDR1 is SGHTA, CDR2 FQGNSA. CDR3 DNA sequence: TGTGCCAGCACCCCCTGGGACGGGAGAACTGAAGCTTTCTTT. Translating it yields CASTPWDGRTEAFF.

A remark on this clone: Other nucleotide sequences in the sample specify the same CDR3. The chain employs TRBV19 and TRBJ2-1; TRBD1 or TRBD2 may be the D gene (5 bases each). V shed 9 bases and J shed 3 bases, with 9 bases lying between them. Per the germline V gene, CDR1 is LNHDA and CDR2 is SQIVND (reference sequence). CDR3 size: 12 residues. The CDR3 nucleotides are TGTGCCAGCCGGGACGGCTACAATGAGCAGTTCTTC. This translates into CASRDGYNEQFF.

The V and J genes are TRBV6-1 and TRBJ2-5; D is possibly TRBD1 or TRBD2 (6 bases each). Germline values: CDR1 MNHNS, CDR2 SASEGT. The CDR3 is 14 amino acids. Trimming removed 4 bases at V and 5 bases at J, with 14 bases between. The CDR3: CASSVPGEVETQYF. The CDR3 DNA sequence: TGTGCCAGCAGTGTCCCAGGGGAGGTGGAGACCCAGTACTTC.

V is TRBV28 and J is TRBJ2-1, with D possibly matching TRBD2 (6 bases). Trimming shortened V by 0 bases and J by 5 bases, and 11 bases separated the two germline ends. The length of the CDR3 is 15 residues. CDR1 and CDR2 from the germline V gene are MDHEN and SYDVKM. This CDR3 reads CASSLWGLHNNEQFF. The CDR3 DNA is TGTGCCAGCAGTTTATGGGGACTCCACAACAATGAGCAGTTCTTC.

V gene TRBV11-2 combines with J gene TRBJ2-2, with D perhaps TRBD1 (7 bases). Germline CDR1 reads SGHAT; CDR2 reads FQNNGV. This CDR3 spans 15 amino acids. Trimming cost V 3 bases and J 4 bases, with 12 bases left between them. In DNA form, the CDR3 reads TGTGCCAGCAGCTTGGCAGGGGGGATCACCGGGGAGCTGTTTTTT. It encodes CASSLAGGITGELFF.

The V gene is TRBV11-2, the J gene TRBJ2-5; 7 nucleotides match TRBD1. The J call may not be correct, given that the DNA end is closer to TRBJ2-7. Looked up from germline, CDR1 is SGHAT and CDR2 is FQNNGV. The CDR3 is made up of 14 amino acids. CDR3 sequence reads: CASSLVDRVGEQYF. For the CDR3, the DNA is TGTGCCAGCAGCTTAGTAGACAGGGTTGGCGAGCAGTACTTC.

The rearrangement links TRBV4-1 to TRBJ2-5; D is unclear. This CDR3 is 17 amino acids long. V was pared by 0 bases and J by 5 bases, with 19 bases between. Germline lookup yields CDR1 MGHRA and CDR2 YSYEKL. CDR3 in amino acids: CASSQDLGQIRLETQYF. The CDR3 DNA follows: TGCGCCAGCAGCCAAGATTTAGGGCAGATAAGATTGGAGACCCAGTACTTC.

The rearrangement joins TRBV7-2 to TRBJ2-7; the D is unclear. Germline V gene sequence: CDR1 SGHTA, CDR2 FQGNSA. The CDR3 has 13 residues. V lost 5 bases and J lost 2, with 10 bases in between. CDR3 amino acids: CASSNPGPYEQYF. CDR3 nucleotides: TGTGCCAGCAGCAACCCAGGTCCCTACGAGCAGTACTTC.

The chain joins TRBV10-3 to TRBJ2-3; D possibly corresponds to TRBD2 (5 bases). Germline loops: CDR1 ENHRY, CDR2 SYGVKD. This CDR3 is 13 amino acids long. CDR3 in DNA: TGTTCCGTGGCCCCGGGAAGCACAGATACGCAGTATTTT. It yields the protein CSVAPGSTDTQYF.

V and J are TRBV28 and TRBJ2-7; 12 bases map to TRBD2. This CDR3 is 16 amino acids long. The junction had 5 bases not matched to a gene; V was cut back by 4 bases and J by 1 base. Germline loops: CDR1 MDHEN, CDR2 SYDVKM. The chain's CDR3 is CASSSTGLAGSYEQYF. DNA of the CDR3: TGTGCCAGCAGTTCAACCGGACTAGCGGGATCCTACGAGCAGTACTTC.

The V call is TRBV4-1, the J call TRBJ2-3; 11 bases agree with TRBD2. With V trimmed by 2 bases and J by 4 bases, 5 bases remained unmatched. CDR3 size: 16 residues. CDR1 MGHRA and CDR2 YSYEKL come from the germline V gene. The chain's CDR3 is CASSQLTSGRSDTQYF. CDR3 coding DNA: TGCGCCAGCAGCCAACTAACTAGCGGGAGATCAGATACGCAGTATTTT.

The DNA for the CDR3 is TGTGCCAGCAGCATTACAGGGGATACGCAGTATTTT. Translating gives CASSITGDTQYF. The chain uses TRBV7-9 and TRBJ2-3; D is possibly TRBD1 (6 bases). CDR1 SEHNR and CDR2 FQNEAQ come from the germline V gene (reference sequence). V gave up 5 bases and J gave up 6 bases, with 9 bases separating them. The CDR3 spans 12 residues.

The rearrangement uses TRBV10-1 and TRBJ2-5; TRBD1 might be the D (6 bases). CDR1 and CDR2 from the germline V gene are WNHNN and SYGVQD (reference sequence). The CDR3 covers 13 residues. V was trimmed by 0 bases and J by 11 bases, leaving 13 bases between them. In nucleotides, the CDR3 is TGCGCCAGCAGTGAGTCGAGCAGGGGAGAGCAGTACTTC. This codes for CASSESSRGEQYF.